This T cell receptor beta chain was sequenced for a study of T cells in Graves' hyperthyroidism and ophthalmopathy. Study observations and caveats: A 13 V-J model separated ophthalmopathy from stable hyperthyroidism.

Amplification of TCR beta CDR3 regions was performed using RNA transcripts as template. The TCR CDR3 first-round RT-PCR relied on the HTBI primer set. Each CDR3 protein gets one entry after TCRdb re-called the multiplex PCR reads with MiXCR. The data contain hundreds of thousands of distinct CDR3 sequences, 15% to 20% of them singletons. V lost 10 bases and J 10 bases, leaving 17 bases between the germline ends. The CDR3 extends over 13 amino acids. Germline V gene data show CDR1 as LNHDA and CDR2 as SQIVND (reference sequence). The sample holds a few counts of this clonotype. The antigen remains undetermined. The PBMCs had their origin in more than 9.5 ml of fresh peripheral blood.

The receptor's source is a woman aged 25 to 39 with Graves' hyperthyroidism. Sample: blood. The chain employs TRBV19 and TRBJ1-6, with D maybe TRBD1 (6 bases). The CDR3 region is CATSGQRQSPLHF. The CDR3 DNA follows: TGTGCCACCTCGGGACAAAGGCAATCACCCCTCCACTTT.